This T cell receptor beta chain was recovered during a study of T cell clonality in common variable immunodeficiency. Study-wide results and limits: Reportedly, TCR beta sequences from common variable immunodeficiency showed fewer deletions and N-nucleotide insertions.

All CVID subjects were on immunoglobulin replacement for at least one year. Sequencing used immunoSEQ multiplex PCR; TCRdb keeps in-frame clones, though not all of them. Altogether tens of thousands of clones were found in the sample, and no singletons occur. About this clone itself: What it recognizes is unknown.

The TCR was taken from a human donor with common variable immunodeficiency. Sequencing was done on a sample of peripheral blood mononuclear cells.

CDR3 sequence: CASSTTLGVRLFF. The CDR3 bases that were read are TGTGCCAGTAGTACTACGCTCGGGGTAAGA. The chain uses TRBV19 and TRBJ1-4; D is ambiguous. Read data end 3 residues before the CDR3 end; the end is taken from the germline J gene. The CDR3 sequence is 13 residues long. Germline values: CDR1 LNHDA, CDR2 SQIVND (reference sequence).